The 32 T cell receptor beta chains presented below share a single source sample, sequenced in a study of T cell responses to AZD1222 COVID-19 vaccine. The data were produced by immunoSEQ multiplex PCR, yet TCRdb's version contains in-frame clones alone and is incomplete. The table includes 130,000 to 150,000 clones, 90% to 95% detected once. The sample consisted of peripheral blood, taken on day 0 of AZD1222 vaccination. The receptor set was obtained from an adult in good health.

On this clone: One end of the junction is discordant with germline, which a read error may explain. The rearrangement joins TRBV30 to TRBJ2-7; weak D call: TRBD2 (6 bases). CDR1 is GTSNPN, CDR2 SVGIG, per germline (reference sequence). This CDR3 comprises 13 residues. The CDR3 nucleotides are TGTGCCCGGAGTGGGGGGTCCTCCTACGAGCAGTACTTC. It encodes CARSGGSSYEQYF.

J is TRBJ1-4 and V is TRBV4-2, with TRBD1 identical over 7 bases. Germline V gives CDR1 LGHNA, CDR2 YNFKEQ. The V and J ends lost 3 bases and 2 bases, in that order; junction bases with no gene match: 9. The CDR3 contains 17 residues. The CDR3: CASSHVALTGTNEKLFF. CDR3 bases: TGTGCCAGCAGCCACGTAGCCTTGACAGGGACTAATGAAAAACTGTTTTTT.

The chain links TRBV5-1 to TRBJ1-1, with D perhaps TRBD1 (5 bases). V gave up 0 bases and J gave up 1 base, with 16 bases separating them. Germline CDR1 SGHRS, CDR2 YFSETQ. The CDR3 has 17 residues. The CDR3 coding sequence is TGCGCCAGCAGCTTGGTTACGAAGACAGTTAAGAACACTGAAGCTTTCTTT. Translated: CASSLVTKTVKNTEAFF. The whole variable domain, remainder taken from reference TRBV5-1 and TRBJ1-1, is KAGVTQTPRYLIKTRGQQVTLSCSPISGHRSVSWYQQTPGQGLQFLFEYFSETQRNKGNFPGRFSGRQFSNSRSEMNVSTLELGDSALYLCASSLVTKTVKNTEAFFGQGTRLTVV.

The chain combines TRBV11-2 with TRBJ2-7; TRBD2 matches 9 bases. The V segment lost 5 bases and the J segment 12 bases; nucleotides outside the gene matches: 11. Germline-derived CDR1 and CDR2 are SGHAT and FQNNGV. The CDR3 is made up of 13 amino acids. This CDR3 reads CASSPEVAGELYF. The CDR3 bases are TGTGCCAGCAGCCCAGAGGTAGCGGGAGAGTTGTACTTC. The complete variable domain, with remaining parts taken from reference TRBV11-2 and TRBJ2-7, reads EAGVAQSPRYKIIEKRQSVAFWCNPISGHATLYWYQQILGQGPKLLIQFQNNGVVDDSQLPKDRFSAERLKGVDSTLKIQPAKLEDSAVYLCASSPEVAGELYFGPGTRLTVT.

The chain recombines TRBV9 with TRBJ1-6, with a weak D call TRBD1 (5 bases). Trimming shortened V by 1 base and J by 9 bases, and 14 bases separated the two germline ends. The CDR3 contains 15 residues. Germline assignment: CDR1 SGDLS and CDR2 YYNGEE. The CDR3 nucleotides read TGTGCCAGCAGCGTACAGGGTTTTTCTGGTTCACCCCTCCACTTT. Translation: CASSVQGFSGSPLHF.

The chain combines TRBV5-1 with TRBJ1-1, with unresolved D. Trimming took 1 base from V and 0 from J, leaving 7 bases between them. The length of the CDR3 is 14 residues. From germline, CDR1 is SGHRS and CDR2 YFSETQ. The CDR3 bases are TGCGCCAGCAGCTTGCAGAGTATGAACACTGAAGCTTTCTTT. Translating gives CASSLQSMNTEAFF.

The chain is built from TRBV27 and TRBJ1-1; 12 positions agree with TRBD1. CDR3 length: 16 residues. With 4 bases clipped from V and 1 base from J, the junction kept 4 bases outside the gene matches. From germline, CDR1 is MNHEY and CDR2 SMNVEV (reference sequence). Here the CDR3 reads CASSSGQGAGNTEAFF. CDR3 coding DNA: TGTGCCAGCAGTTCGGGACAGGGGGCCGGGAACACTGAAGCTTTCTTT.

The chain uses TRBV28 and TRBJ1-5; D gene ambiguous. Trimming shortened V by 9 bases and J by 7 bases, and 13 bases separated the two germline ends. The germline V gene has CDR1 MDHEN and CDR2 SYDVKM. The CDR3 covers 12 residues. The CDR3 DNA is TGTGCCAGTCGGGCGGGGATACAGCCCCAGCATTTT. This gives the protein CASRAGIQPQHF.

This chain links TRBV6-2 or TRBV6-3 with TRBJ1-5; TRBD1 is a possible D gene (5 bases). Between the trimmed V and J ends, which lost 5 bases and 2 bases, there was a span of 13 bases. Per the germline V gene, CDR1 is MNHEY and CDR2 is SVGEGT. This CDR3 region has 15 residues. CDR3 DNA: TGTGCCAGCAGTGTCGGGGGGGGTGGCAATCAGCCCCAGCATTTT. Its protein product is CASSVGGGGNQPQHF.

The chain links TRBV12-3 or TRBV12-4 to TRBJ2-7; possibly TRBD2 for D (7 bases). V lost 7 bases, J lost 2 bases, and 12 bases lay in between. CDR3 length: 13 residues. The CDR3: CASKGEGAYEQYF. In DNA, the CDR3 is TGTGCCAGCAAAGGGGAGGGGGCCTACGAGCAGTACTTC.

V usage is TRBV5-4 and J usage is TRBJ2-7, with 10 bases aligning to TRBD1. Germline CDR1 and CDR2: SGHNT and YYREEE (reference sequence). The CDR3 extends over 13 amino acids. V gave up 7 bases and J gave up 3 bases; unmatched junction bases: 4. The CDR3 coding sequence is TGTGCCAGCTATGACAGGGGGCACTACGAGCAGTACTTC. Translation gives CASYDRGHYEQYF.

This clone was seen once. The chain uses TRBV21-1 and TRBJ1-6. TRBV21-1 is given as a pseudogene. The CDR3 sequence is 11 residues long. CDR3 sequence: CASRVGVSLHF. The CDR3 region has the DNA TGTGCCAGCAGGGTTGGGGTATCCCTCCACTTT.

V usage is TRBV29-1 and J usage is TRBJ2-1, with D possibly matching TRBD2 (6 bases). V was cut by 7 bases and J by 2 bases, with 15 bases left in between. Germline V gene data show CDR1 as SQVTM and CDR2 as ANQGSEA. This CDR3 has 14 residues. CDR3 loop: CSGKRAGTYNEQFF. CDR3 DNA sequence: TGCAGCGGGAAAAGGGCGGGAACCTACAATGAGCAGTTCTTC.

Here the CDR3 reads CASSYQAGSTYGYTF. CDR3 bases: TGTGCCAGCAGTTACCAGGCAGGATCCACCTATGGCTACACCTTC. J is TRBJ1-2 and V is TRBV6-5; D not certain. V shed 2 bases and J shed 4 bases, with 14 bases lying between them. Germline values: CDR1 MNHEY, CDR2 SVGAGI. CDR3 length: 15 amino acids.

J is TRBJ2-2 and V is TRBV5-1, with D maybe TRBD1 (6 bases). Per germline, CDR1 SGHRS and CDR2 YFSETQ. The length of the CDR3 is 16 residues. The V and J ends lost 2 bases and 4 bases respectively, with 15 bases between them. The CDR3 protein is CASSLELTRGTGELFF. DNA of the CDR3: TGCGCCAGCAGCTTAGAACTTACCAGGGGCACCGGGGAGCTGTTTTTT. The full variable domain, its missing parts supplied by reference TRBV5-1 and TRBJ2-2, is KAGVTQTPRYLIKTRGQQVTLSCSPISGHRSVSWYQQTPGQGLQFLFEYFSETQRNKGNFPGRFSGRQFSNSRSEMNVSTLELGDSALYLCASSLELTRGTGELFFGEGSRLTVL.

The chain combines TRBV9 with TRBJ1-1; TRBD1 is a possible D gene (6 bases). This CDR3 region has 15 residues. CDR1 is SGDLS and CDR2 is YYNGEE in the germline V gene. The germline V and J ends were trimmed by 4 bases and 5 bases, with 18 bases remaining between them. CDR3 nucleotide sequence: TGTGCCAGCAGCCTACACAGGGACCCGGGTACTGAAGCTTTCTTT. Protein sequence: CASSLHRDPGTEAFF.

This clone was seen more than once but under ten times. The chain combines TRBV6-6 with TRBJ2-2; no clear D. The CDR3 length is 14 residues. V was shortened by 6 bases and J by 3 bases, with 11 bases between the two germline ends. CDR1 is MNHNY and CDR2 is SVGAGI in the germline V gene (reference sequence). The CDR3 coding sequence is TGTGCCAGCAGCCGGATGACGGACACCGGGGAGCTGTTTTTT. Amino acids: CASSRMTDTGELFF.

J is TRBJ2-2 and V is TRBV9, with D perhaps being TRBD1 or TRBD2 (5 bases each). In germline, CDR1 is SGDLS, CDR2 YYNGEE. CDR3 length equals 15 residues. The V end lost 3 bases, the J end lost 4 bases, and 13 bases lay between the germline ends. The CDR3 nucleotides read TGTGCCAGCAGCGCCCGGGACGGACGCACCGGGGAGCTGTTTTTT. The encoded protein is CASSARDGRTGELFF. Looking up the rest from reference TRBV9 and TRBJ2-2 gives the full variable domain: DSGVTQTPKHLITATGQRVTLRCSPRSGDLSVYWYQQSLDQGLQFLIQYYNGEERAKGNILERFSAQQFPDLHSELNLSSLELGDSALYFCASSARDGRTGELFFGEGSRLTVL.

CDR3: CASSKDRGDHTIYF. Written as DNA, the CDR3 is TGTGCCAGCAGCAAGGACAGGGGGGACCACACCATATATTTT. The chain uses TRBV7-9 and TRBJ1-3; 10 bases align to TRBD1. The CDR3 totals 14 residues. Germline V lookup: CDR1 SEHNR, CDR2 FQNEAQ (reference sequence). V shed 5 bases and J 8 bases; nucleotides not matched to a gene: 6.

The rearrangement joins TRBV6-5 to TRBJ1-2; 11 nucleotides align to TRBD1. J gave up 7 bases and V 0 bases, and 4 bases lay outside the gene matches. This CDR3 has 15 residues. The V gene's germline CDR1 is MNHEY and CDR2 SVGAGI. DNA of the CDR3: TGTGCCAGCAGTTACTCTTCCGGGACAGGGGGTGGCTACACCTTC. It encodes CASSYSSGTGGGYTF.

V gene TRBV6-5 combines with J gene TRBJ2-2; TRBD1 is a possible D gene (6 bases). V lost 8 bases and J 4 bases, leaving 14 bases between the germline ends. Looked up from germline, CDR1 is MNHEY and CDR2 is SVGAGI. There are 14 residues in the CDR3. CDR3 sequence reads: CASRKQGGTGELFF. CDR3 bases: TGTGCCAGCCGGAAACAGGGTGGCACCGGGGAGCTGTTTTTT.

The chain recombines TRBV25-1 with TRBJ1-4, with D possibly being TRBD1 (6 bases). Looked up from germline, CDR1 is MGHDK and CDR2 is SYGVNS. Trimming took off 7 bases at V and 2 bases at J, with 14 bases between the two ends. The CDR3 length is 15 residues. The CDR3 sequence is CASIETGATNEKLFF. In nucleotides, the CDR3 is TGTGCCAGCATCGAAACGGGGGCGACTAATGAAAAACTGTTTTTT.

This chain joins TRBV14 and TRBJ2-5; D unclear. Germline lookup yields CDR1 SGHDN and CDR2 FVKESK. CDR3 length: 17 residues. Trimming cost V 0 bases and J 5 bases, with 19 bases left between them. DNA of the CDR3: TGTGCCAGCAGCCAAGAATATAGGACGTCTCCTGGCGAGACCCAGTACTTC. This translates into CASSQEYRTSPGETQYF.

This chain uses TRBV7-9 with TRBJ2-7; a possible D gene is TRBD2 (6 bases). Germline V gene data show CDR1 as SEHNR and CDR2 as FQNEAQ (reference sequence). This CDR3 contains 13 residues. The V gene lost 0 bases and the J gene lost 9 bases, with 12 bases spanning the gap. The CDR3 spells CASSLARDGGQYF. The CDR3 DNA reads TGTGCCAGCAGCTTAGCGCGGGACGGCGGGCAGTACTTC.

The CDR3 DNA reads TGTGCCAGCAGCCTTGGACAGGGTGGCCCTGGCTACACCTTC. Residues: CASSLGQGGPGYTF. The chain joins TRBV3-1 (or the pseudogene TRBV3-2) to TRBJ1-2; TRBD1 agrees at 8 bases. The CDR3 is 14 residues long. J lost 7 bases, V lost 4 bases, and 8 bases had no gene match. Germline CDR1 reads LGHDT; CDR2 reads YNNKEL (reference sequence).

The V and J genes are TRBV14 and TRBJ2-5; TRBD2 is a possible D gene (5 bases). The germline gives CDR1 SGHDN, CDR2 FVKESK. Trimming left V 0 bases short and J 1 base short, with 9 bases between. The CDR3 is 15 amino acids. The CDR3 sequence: CASSQDLGIQETQYF. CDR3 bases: TGTGCCAGCAGCCAAGATCTCGGGATCCAAGAGACCCAGTACTTC.

The CDR3 here is CASGTANYGYTF. The CDR3 region has the DNA TGTGCCAGCGGTACAGCGAACTATGGCTACACCTTC. The chain combines TRBV6-5 with TRBJ1-2; no clear D. CDR1 and CDR2 from the germline V gene are MNHEY and SVGAGI. The CDR3 has 12 residues. V shed 8 bases and J shed 2 bases, with 9 bases lying between them.

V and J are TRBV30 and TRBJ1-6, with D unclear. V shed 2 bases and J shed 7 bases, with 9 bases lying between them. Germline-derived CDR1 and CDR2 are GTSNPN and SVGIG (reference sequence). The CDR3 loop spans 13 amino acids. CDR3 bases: TGTGCCTGGAGTCCCAGCCCCAATTCACCCCTCCACTTT. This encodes CAWSPSPNSPLHF. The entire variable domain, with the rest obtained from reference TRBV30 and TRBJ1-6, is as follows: SQTIHQWPATLVQPVGSPLSLECTVEGTSNPNLYWYRQAAGRGLQLLFYSVGIGQISSEVPQNLSASRPQDRQFILSSKKLLLSDSGFYLCAWSPSPNSPLHFGNGTRLTVT.

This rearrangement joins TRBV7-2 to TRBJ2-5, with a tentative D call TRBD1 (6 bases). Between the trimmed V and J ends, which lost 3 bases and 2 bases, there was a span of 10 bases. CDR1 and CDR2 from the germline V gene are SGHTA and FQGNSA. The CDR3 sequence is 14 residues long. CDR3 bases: TGTGCCAGCAGCTTGGGGGCAGGACAAGAGACCCAGTACTTC. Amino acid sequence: CASSLGAGQETQYF.

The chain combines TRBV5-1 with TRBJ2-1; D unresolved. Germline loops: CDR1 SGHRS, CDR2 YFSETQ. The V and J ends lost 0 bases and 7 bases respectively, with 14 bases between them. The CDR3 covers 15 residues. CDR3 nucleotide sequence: TGCGCCAGCAGCTTGGCCGCCCACGAGGCAAATGAGCAGTTCTTC. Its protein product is CASSLAAHEANEQFF.

In DNA, the CDR3 is TGTGCCAGCAGCCTGAGGACTAGCGGGCTCTACGAGCAGTACTTC. This gives the protein CASSLRTSGLYEQYF. The rearrangement uses TRBV9 and TRBJ2-7; 11 bases match TRBD2. The germline V gene encodes CDR1 SGDLS and CDR2 YYNGEE. This CDR3 comprises 15 residues. Trimming cost V 4 bases and J 3 bases; bases outside gene matches: 6. Filled out from reference TRBV9 and TRBJ2-7, the complete variable domain reads DSGVTQTPKHLITATGQRVTLRCSPRSGDLSVYWYQQSLDQGLQFLIQYYNGEERAKGNILERFSAQQFPDLHSELNLSSLELGDSALYFCASSLRTSGLYEQYFGPGTRLTVT.

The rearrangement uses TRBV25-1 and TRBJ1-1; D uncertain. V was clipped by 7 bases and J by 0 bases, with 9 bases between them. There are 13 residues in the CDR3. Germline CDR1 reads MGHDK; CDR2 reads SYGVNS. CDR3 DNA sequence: TGTGCCAGCACCCCCGACATGAACACTGAAGCTTTCTTT. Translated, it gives CASTPDMNTEAFF.